This TCR beta chain was recorded in a study of Graves' ophthalmopathy and Graves' hyperthyroidism. Study-level results: The model's ophthalmopathy progression predictions had roughly 71% sensitivity and 72% to 80% specificity.

The authors enrolled newly diagnosed hyperthyroidism patients aged 18 to 65 with under 2 months' duration. Clinical symptoms, serum thyroxine, TRAb, thyroid ultrasound and orbital computed tomography determined diagnosis. This clonotype was seen many times. Its target is not known. Amplification targeted the TCR beta CDR3 regions, with RNA transcripts as the source material. The workflow started with a first-round RT-PCR run with HTBI primers and then moved on to a second-round multiplex PCR. Each CDR3 protein is one row after TCRdb ran MiXCR on the multiplex PCR reads. The profile shows a few hundred thousand distinct CDR3 sequences, under 45% of them singletons. Germline-derived CDR1 and CDR2 are SGDLS and YYNGEE. V was shortened by 3 bases and J by 4 bases, with 10 bases between the two germline ends. CDR3 size: 14 residues.

The rearrangement uses TRBV9 and TRBJ2-2; D ambiguous. Sequenced material: peripheral blood or thyroid tissue (not recorded which). The origin of this receptor is an adult man with Graves' hyperthyroidism. The CDR3 DNA reads TGTGCCAGCAGCGCGCGTATGGGCACCGGGGAGCTGTTTTTT. Amino acids: CASSARMGTGELFF.